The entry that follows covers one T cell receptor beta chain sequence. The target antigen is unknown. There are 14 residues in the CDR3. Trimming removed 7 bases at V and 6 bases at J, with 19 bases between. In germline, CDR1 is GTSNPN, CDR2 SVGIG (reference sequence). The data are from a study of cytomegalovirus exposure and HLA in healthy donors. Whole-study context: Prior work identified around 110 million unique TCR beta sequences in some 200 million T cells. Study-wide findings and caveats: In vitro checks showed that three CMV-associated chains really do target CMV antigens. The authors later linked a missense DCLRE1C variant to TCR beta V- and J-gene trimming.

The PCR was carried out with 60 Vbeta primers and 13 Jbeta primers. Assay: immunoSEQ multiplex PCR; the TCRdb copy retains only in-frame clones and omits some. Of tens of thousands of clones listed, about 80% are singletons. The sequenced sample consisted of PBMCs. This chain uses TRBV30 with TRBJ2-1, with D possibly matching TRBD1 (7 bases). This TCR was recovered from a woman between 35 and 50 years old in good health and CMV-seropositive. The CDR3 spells CASDQGGSFNEQFF. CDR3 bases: TGTGCCTCAGATCAGGGGGGTTCTTTCAATGAGCAGTTCTTC.